This T cell receptor (beta chain) was captured by sequencing in a study of shared clonotypes between healthy human individuals. Study-level points and caveats: Among the subsets, naive ones generally showed larger estimated richness than memory ones.

Per germline, CDR1 SGHRS and CDR2 YFSETQ. Trimming cost V 6 bases and J 2 bases; bases outside gene matches: 9. The CDR3 is 16 amino acids. Naive CD8 populations comprised CD45RO-negative cells positively selected for CCR7, excluding terminally differentiated effector memory CD45RA+ cells. This clone was seen just once. What it binds is not known. It was at deep level that the assay was run. Genomic DNA from each subset was divided evenly over several immunoSEQ plates. Measured with immunoSEQ multiplex PCR; TCRdb has only the in-frame clones, and not every one. The sample shows approximately 840,000 clones, 90% to 97% of them seen only once.

The sample comprised naive CD8+ T cells sorted from blood. The source of this sequence is a man aged 25-45 years in good health. The rearrangement links TRBV5-1 to TRBJ2-1; 9 positions match TRBD1. The CDR3 region has the DNA TGCGCCAGCATCACGGACGGACAGGGGCCCTACAATGAGCAGTTCTTC. Translation: CASITDGQGPYNEQFF.